This TCR beta chain was documented in a study of shared clonotypes between healthy human individuals. Across the study: Per-donor plates numbered three CD4 naive, three CD4 memory, two CD8 naive and one CD8 memory. Study-wide results and caveats: Estimated clonotype richness was generally higher in naive than memory subsets.

Of note for this clone: Its antigen is undetermined.

V lost 1 base and J lost 2, with 9 bases in between. The germline gives CDR1 SGHAT, CDR2 FQNNGV. CDR3 size: 14 residues. Only in-frame clones appear in the TCRdb table, and some are missing; sequencing was by immunoSEQ multiplex PCR. The sample contains about 600,000 clones, almost 97% of which appear only once. The V gene is TRBV11-2, the J gene TRBJ2-7; no firm D call. The sample comprised naive CD4+ T cells sorted from blood. Subset meaning: CD45RA+ positively selected. The sequence came from a woman in her twenties or thirties in good health. CDR3 region: CASSLALAAYEQYF. The CDR3 DNA is TGTGCCAGCAGCTTAGCGCTCGCAGCCTACGAGCAGTACTTC. Looking up the rest from reference TRBV11-2 and TRBJ2-7 gives the full variable domain: EAGVAQSPRYKIIEKRQSVAFWCNPISGHATLYWYQQILGQGPKLLIQFQNNGVVDDSQLPKDRFSAERLKGVDSTLKIQPAKLEDSAVYLCASSLALAAYEQYFGPGTRLTVT.